A selection of T cell receptor beta chains follows, all from one sample in a study of early T cells in non-severe SARS-CoV-2 infection. TCRdb passed the 5' RACE reads through MiXCR, listing each CDR3 protein once. The table has 85,000 to 90,000 distinct CDR3 sequences, 14% seen once. Material: whole blood. The receptors here all came from an adult who was a healthcare worker with PCR-confirmed SARS-CoV-2 infection or an uninfected control (not recorded which). The CDR3 runs from the conserved cysteine through the conserved F or W. Fields, in order: CDR3 length, V gene, clone size, J gene, D gene, CDR3 protein, CDR3 DNA. A D gene is named only where the DNA matches it firmly. Size is stated for part of the rows, as once, few or many counts, or as a class when the clone is expanded.

>14|TRBV4-1|few|TRBJ2-3|-
CASSQDRITDTQYF
TGCGCCAGCAGCCAAGACAGGATCACAGATACGCAGTATTTT
>16|TRBV3-1|few|TRBJ2-7|TRBD2
CASSQEGTSGAYEQYF
TGTGCCAGCAGCCAAGAGGGGACTAGCGGAGCCTACGAGCAGTACTTC
>14|TRBV27|-|TRBJ1-1|-
CASSFGFLNTEAFF
TGTGCCAGCAGTTTTGGTTTCTTGAACACTGAAGCTTTCTTT
>15|TRBV7-2|few|TRBJ1-2|-
CASTIAGGRVYGYTF
TGTGCCAGCACCATAGCCGGGGGGCGAGTCTATGGCTACACCTTC
>17|TRBV14|-|TRBJ2-2|TRBD1
CASSQGQGAQNTGELFF
TGTGCCAGCAGCCAAGGACAGGGGGCGCAGAACACCGGGGAGCTGTTTTTT
>14|TRBV20-1|-|TRBJ2-3|TRBD1
CSARRTGNTDTQYF
TGCAGTGCTAGACGGACAGGGAACACAGATACGCAGTATTTT
>19|TRBV12-3/TRBV12-4|few|TRBJ2-6|-
CASSRIVGRPSSGANVLTF
TGTGCCAGCAGTCGTATCGTGGGAAGGCCTAGCTCTGGGGCCAACGTCCTGACTTTC
>14|TRBV28|few|TRBJ1-1|-
CASTQGGLNTEAFF
TGTGCCAGCACCCAAGGGGGGCTGAACACTGAAGCTTTCTTT
>18|TRBV27|many|TRBJ2-3|-
CASSRLKGGGLHTDTQYF
TGTGCCAGCAGTCGATTAAAGGGGGGCGGTTTACACACAGATACGCAGTATTTT
>15|TRBV15|few|TRBJ1-1|-
CATNRAPGRDTEAFF
TGTGCCACCAACCGGGCCCCAGGCCGGGACACTGAAGCTTTCTTT